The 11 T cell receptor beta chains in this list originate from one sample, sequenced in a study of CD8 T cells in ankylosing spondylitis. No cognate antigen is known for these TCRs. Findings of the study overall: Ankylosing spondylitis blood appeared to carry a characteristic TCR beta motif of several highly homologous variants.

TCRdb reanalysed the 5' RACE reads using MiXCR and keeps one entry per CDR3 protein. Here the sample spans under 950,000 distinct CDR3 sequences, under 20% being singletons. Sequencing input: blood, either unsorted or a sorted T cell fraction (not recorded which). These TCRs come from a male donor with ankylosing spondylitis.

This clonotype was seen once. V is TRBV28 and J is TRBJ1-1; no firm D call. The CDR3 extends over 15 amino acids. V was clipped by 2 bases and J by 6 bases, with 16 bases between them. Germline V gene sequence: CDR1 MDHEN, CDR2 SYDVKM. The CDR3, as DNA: TGTGCCAGCAGTTTAGTAGAACACGTACCTTCTGAAGCTTTCTTT. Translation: CASSLVEHVPSEAFF.

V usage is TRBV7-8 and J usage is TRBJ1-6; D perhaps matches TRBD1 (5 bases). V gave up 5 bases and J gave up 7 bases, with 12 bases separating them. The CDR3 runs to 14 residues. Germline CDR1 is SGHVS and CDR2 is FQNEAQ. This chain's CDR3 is CASSNRDGNSPLHF. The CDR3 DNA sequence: TGTGCCAGCAGCAACCGGGACGGGAATTCACCCCTCCACTTT.

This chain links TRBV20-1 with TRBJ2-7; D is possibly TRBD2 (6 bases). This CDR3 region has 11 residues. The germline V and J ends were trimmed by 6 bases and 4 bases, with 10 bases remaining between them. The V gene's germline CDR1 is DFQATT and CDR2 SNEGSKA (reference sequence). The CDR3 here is CSAGGTYEQYF. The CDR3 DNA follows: TGCAGTGCCGGAGGGACTTACGAGCAGTACTTC.

In DNA, the CDR3 is TGTGCCAGCAGCACGAACGGGGGAAATTCACCCCTCCACTTT. Its protein is CASSTNGGNSPLHF. The chain recombines TRBV3-1 with TRBJ1-6, with D possibly TRBD1 on 5 matching bases. CDR3 size: 14 residues. V dropped 5 bases and J dropped 7 bases, with 12 bases sitting between them. Germline V gene data show CDR1 as LGHDT and CDR2 as YNNKEL (reference sequence).

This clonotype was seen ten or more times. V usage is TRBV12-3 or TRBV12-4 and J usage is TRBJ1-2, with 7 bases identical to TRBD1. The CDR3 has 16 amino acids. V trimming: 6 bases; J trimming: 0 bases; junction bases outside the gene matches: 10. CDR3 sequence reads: CASSPGRDRTNYGYTF. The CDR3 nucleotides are TGTGCCAGCAGCCCGGGGCGGGACAGAACTAACTATGGCTACACCTTC.

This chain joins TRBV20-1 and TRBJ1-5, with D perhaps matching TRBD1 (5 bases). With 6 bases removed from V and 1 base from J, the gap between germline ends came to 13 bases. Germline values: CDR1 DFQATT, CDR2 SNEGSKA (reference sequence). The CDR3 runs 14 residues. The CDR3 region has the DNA TGCAGTGCAAAGTCGGGACCCAGCAATCAGCCCCAGCATTTT. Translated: CSAKSGPSNQPQHF.

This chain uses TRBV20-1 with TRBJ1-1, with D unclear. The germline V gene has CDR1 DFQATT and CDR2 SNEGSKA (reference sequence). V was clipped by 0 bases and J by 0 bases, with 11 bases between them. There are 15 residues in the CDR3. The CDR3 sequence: CSARDLGTMNTEAFF. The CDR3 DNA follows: TGCAGTGCTAGAGATCTCGGCACCATGAACACTGAAGCTTTCTTT.

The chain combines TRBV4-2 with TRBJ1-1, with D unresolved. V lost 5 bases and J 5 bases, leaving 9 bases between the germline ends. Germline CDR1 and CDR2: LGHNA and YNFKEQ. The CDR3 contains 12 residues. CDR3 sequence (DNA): TGTGCCAGCAGCAACGTGGGGACTGAAGCTTTCTTT. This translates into CASSNVGTEAFF.

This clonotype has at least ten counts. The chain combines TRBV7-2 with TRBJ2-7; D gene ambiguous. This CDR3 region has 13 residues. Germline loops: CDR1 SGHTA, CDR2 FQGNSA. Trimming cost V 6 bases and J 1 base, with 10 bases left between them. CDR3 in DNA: TGTGCCAGCAGTCTGATCTTTTCCTACGAGCAGTACTTC. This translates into CASSLIFSYEQYF.

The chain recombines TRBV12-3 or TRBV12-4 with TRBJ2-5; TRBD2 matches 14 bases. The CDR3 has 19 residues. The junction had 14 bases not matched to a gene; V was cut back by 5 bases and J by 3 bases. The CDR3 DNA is TGTGCCAGCAGTCCATCGGGACTAGCGGGAGCCGGGATCAAAGAGACCCAGTACTTC. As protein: CASSPSGLAGAGIKETQYF.

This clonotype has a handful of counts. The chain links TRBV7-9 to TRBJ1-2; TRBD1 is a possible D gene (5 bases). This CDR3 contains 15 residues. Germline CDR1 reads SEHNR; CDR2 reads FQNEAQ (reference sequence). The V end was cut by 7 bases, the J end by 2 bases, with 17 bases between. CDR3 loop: CASTDLETENYGYTF. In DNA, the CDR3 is TGTGCCAGCACCGATCTTGAGACAGAGAACTATGGCTACACCTTC.